This T cell receptor (beta chain) was obtained from a study of identical twins. Whole-study findings and limits: Monozygotic twins shared more out-of-frame TCR alpha than recombination models predicted. Cord blood's abundant beta clonotypes had fewer insertions, unlike memory repertoires. Conclusions were based on cross-sectional statistical analysis, without following the same donors.

Of note for this clonotype: Its antigen is undetermined.

TCRdb redid the calling of the 5' RACE reads with MiXCR, one entry per CDR3 protein. The sample yields 600,000 to 700,000 distinct CDR3 sequences, around 20% seen once. The V end was cut by 0 bases, the J end by 11 bases, with 19 bases between. Germline lookup yields CDR1 SEHNR and CDR2 FQNEAQ (reference sequence). The CDR3 extends over 16 amino acids. These data were likewise used in another study, on T cells expressing NK-cell markers. As that report states: Alpha-beta TCR T cells were the sole sorting target in several experiments, owing to an anti-gamma-delta TCR antibody.

The sequence derives from a woman aged 18-35 years in good health. The genes are TRBV7-9 and TRBJ2-2; D is perhaps TRBD2 (6 bases). Input material: PBMCs. The CDR3 protein is CASSLARRDLSRELFF. The DNA of the CDR3 is TGTGCCAGCAGCTTAGCCCGGAGGGATCTATCGCGAGAGCTGTTTTTT.